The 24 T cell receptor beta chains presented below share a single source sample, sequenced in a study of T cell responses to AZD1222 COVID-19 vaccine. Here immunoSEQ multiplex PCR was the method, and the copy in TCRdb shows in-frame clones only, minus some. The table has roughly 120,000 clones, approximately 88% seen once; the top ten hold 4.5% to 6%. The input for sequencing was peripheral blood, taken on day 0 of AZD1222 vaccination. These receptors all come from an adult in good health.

CDR3 protein: CASSLLPAGQGGNTIYF. The CDR3 DNA reads as TGTGCCAGCAGTTTGTTGCCGGCGGGACAGGGAGGAAACACCATATATTTT. V and J are TRBV27 and TRBJ1-3, with 9 bases identical to TRBD1. Germline trimming cut 3 bases from V and 4 bases from J; bases unmatched to any gene: 10. There are 17 residues in the CDR3. The germline V gene encodes CDR1 MNHEY and CDR2 SMNVEV (reference sequence).

As DNA, the CDR3 is TGTGCCAGCTCACCTGGCGGGGACAGGAGCGCCTATGGCTACACCTTC. This codes for CASSPGGDRSAYGYTF. This chain links TRBV18 with TRBJ1-2; 8 bases match TRBD1. The CDR3 consists of 16 residues. V was pared by 3 bases and J by 4 bases, with 10 bases of the junction left unmatched. From germline, CDR1 is KGHSH and CDR2 LQKENI.

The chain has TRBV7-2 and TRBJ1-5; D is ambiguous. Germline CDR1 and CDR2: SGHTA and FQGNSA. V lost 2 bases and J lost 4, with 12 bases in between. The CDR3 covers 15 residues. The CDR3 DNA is TGTGCCAGCAGCTTATTCGCGCCTCCGAATCAGCCCCAGCATTTT. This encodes CASSLFAPPNQPQHF.

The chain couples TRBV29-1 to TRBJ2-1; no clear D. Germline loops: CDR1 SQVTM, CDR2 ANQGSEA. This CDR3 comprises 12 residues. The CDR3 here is CTALRSYNEQFF. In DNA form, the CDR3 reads TGCACCGCGCTCCGGTCCTACAATGAGCAGTTCTTC.

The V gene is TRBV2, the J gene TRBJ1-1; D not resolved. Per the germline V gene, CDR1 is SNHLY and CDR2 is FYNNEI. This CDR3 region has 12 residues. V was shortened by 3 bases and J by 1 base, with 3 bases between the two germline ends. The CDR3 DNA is TGTGCCAGCAGTGAGGCGAACACTGAAGCTTTCTTT. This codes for CASSEANTEAFF.

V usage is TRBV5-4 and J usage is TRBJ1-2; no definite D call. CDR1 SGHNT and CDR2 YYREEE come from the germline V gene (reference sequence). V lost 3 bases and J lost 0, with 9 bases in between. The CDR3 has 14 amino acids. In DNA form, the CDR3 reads TGTGCCAGCAGCTCATCTATGGCTAACTATGGCTACACCTTC. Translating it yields CASSSSMANYGYTF.

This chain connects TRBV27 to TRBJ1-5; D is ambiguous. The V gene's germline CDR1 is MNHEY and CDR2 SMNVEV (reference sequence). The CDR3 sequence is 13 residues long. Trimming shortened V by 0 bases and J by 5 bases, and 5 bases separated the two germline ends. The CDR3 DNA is TGTGCCAGCAGTTTATCCGGTTATCAGCCCCAGCATTTT. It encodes CASSLSGYQPQHF.

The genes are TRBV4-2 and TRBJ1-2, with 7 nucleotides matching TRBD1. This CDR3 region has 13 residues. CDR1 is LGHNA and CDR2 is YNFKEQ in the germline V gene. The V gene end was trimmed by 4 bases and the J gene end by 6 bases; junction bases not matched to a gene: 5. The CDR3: CASSPQGGNGYTF. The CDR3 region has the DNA TGTGCCAGCAGCCCCCAGGGGGGGAATGGCTACACCTTC.

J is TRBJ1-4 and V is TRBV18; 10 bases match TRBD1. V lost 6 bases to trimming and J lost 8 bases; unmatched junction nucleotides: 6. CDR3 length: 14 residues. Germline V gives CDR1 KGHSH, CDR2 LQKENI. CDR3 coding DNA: TGTGCCAGCTCCAGGACAGGGGGTCACGAAAAACTGTTTTTT. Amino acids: CASSRTGGHEKLFF. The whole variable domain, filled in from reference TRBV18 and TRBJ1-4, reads NAGVMQNPRHLVRRRGQEARLRCSPMKGHSHVYWYRQLPEEGLKFMVYLQKENIIDESGMPKERFSAEFPKEGPSILRIQQVVRGDSAAYFCASSRTGGHEKLFFGSGTQLSVL.

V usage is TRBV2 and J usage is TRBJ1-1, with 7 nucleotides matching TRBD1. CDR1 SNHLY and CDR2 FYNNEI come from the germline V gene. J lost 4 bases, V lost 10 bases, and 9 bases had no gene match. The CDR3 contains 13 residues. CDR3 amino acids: CATRQGLSTEAFF. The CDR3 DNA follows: TGTGCCACAAGACAGGGTTTGAGCACTGAAGCTTTCTTT.

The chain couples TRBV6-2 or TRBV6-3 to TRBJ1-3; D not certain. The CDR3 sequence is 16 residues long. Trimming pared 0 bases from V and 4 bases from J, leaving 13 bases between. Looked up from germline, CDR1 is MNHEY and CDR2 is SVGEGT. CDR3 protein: CASSYSAGSGGNTIYF. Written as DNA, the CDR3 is TGTGCCAGCAGTTACTCCGCCGGGAGTGGAGGAAACACCATATATTTT.

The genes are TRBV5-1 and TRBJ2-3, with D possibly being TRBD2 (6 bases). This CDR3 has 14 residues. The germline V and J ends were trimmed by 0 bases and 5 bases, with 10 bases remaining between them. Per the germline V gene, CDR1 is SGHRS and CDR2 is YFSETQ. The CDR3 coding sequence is TGCGCCAGCAGCTTGGTGGGGGGTAAAGATACGCAGTATTTT. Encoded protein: CASSLVGGKDTQYF. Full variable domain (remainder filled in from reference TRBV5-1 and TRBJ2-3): KAGVTQTPRYLIKTRGQQVTLSCSPISGHRSVSWYQQTPGQGLQFLFEYFSETQRNKGNFPGRFSGRQFSNSRSEMNVSTLELGDSALYLCASSLVGGKDTQYFGPGTRLTVL.

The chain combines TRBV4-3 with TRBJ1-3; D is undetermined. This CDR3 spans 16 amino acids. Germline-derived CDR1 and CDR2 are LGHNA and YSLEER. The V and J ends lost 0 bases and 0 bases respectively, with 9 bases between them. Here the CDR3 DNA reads TGCGCCAGCAGCCAAGAGTGGCGTGGCTCTGGAAACACCATATATTTT. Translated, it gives CASSQEWRGSGNTIYF.

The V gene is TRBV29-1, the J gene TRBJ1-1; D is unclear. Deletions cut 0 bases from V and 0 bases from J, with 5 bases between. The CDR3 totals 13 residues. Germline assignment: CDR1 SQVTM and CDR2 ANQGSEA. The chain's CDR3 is CSVEETVNTEAFF. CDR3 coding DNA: TGCAGCGTTGAAGAGACCGTGAACACTGAAGCTTTCTTT.

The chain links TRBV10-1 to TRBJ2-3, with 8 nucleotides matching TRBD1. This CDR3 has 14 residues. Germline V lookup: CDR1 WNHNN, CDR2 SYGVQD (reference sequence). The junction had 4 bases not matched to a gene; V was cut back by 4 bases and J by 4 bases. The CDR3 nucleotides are TGCGCCAGCAGTGCAGGGGGCGATGCAGATACGCAGTATTTT. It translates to CASSAGGDADTQYF.

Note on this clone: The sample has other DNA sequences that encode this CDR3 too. The CDR3 reads CASSGQGGTEAFF. In DNA form, the CDR3 reads TGTGCCAGCAGTGGACAGGGCGGGACTGAAGCTTTCTTT. The rearrangement joins TRBV2 to TRBJ1-1, with 7 positions matching TRBD1. Looked up from germline, CDR1 is SNHLY and CDR2 is FYNNEI. The trim removed 4 bases at V and 5 bases at J, leaving 4 bases unmatched. CDR3 size: 13 residues.

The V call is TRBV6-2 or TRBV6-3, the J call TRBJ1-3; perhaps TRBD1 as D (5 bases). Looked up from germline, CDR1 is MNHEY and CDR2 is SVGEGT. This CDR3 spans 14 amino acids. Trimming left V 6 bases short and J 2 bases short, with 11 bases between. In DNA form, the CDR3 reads TGTGCCAGCAGCGAGACGGGGGCTGGAAACACCATATATTTT. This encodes CASSETGAGNTIYF.

The CDR3 protein is CASSTTGMNTEAFF. The CDR3 DNA is TGCGCCAGCAGCACAACAGGGATGAACACTGAAGCTTTCTTT. The V gene is TRBV5-1, the J gene TRBJ1-1; maybe TRBD1 (6 bases). V shed 4 bases and J shed 0 bases, with 10 bases lying between them. The CDR3 is made up of 14 amino acids. Germline CDR1 is SGHRS and CDR2 is YFSETQ. Filled out from reference TRBV5-1 and TRBJ1-1, the complete variable domain reads KAGVTQTPRYLIKTRGQQVTLSCSPISGHRSVSWYQQTPGQGLQFLFEYFSETQRNKGNFPGRFSGRQFSNSRSEMNVSTLELGDSALYLCASSTTGMNTEAFFGQGTRLTVV.

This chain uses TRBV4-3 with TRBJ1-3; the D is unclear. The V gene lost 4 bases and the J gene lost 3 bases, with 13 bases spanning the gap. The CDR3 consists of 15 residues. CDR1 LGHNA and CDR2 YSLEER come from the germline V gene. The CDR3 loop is CASSPMTSGGNTIYF. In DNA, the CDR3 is TGCGCCAGCAGCCCGATGACAAGTGGTGGAAACACCATATATTTT.

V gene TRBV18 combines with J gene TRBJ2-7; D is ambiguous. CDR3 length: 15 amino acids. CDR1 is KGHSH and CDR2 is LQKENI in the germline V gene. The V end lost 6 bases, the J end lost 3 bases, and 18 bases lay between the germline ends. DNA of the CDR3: TGTGCCAGCTCCCGAAGCCGAGACTCTATCTACGAGCAGTACTTC. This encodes CASSRSRDSIYEQYF.

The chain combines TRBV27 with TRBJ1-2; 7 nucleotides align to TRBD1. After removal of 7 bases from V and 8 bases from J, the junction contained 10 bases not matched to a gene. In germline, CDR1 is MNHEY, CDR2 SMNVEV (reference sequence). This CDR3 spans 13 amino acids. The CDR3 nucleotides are TGTGCCAGCAAGGATTGGGACAGTAGCGGCTACACCTTC. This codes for CASKDWDSSGYTF.

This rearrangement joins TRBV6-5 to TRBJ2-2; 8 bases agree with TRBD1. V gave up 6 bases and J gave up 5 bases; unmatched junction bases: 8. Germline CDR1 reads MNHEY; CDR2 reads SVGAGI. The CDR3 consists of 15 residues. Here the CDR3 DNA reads TGTGCCAGCAGCTCCCAGGGGGCGAGTACCGGGGAGCTGTTTTTT. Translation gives CASSSQGASTGELFF.

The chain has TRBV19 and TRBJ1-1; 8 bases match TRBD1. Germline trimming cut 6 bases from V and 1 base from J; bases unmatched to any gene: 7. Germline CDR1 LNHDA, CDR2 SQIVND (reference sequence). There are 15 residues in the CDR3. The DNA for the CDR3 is TGTGCCAGTAGAAGTAACGACAGGGGGAACACTGAAGCTTTCTTT. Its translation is CASRSNDRGNTEAFF.

This CDR3 reads CASSLGGSETQYF. The CDR3 DNA reads TGTGCCAGCAGCTTAGGGGGGTCAGAGACCCAGTACTTC. J is TRBJ2-5 and V is TRBV7-2; possibly TRBD1 or TRBD2 for D (5 bases each). The germline V and J ends were trimmed by 1 base and 4 bases, with 7 bases remaining between them. Germline-derived CDR1 and CDR2 are SGHTA and FQGNSA. This CDR3 spans 13 amino acids.